Listed below are T cell receptor beta chains from one sample, sequenced in a study of blood T cell repertoires in COVID-19. The data were produced by immunoSEQ multiplex PCR, yet TCRdb's version contains in-frame clones alone and is incomplete. The table has around 190,000 clones, about 85% seen once. The sequenced material came from peripheral blood. Source of these receptors: a woman older than 75 with acute or convalescent COVID-19. Both conserved end residues are part of each CDR3. D genes are given only for firm matches. Clone size appears in some rows only: once, few, many, or a class for an expanded clone.

D: TRBD1
J: TRBJ2-7
size: .
V: TRBV12-3/TRBV12-4
DNA: TGTGCCAGCAGTTTTACAGGGGGCGAGCAGTACTTC
CDR3: CASSFTGGEQYF

D: .
J: TRBJ1-2
size: .
V: TRBV7-6
DNA: TGTGCCAGCAGCCGTTCGGGGGTAGACTATGGCTACACCTTC
CDR3: CASSRSGVDYGYTF

D: TRBD1
J: TRBJ1-1
size: .
V: TRBV11-2
DNA: TGTGCCAGCCAACGGGACAGGGCGAACACTGAAGCTTTCTTT
CDR3: CASQRDRANTEAFF

D: TRBD2
J: TRBJ2-1
size: .
V: TRBV18
DNA: TGTGCCAGCTCAACGAGTTCGGCGGGAGGGCCAGGTTCATCCAATGAGCAGTTCTTC
CDR3: CASSTSSAGGPGSSNEQFF

D: TRBD1
J: TRBJ1-5
size: .
V: TRBV7-2
DNA: TGTGCCAGCAGCCCCCGACAGGGGGTTCAGCCCCAGCATTTT
CDR3: CASSPRQGVQPQHF

D: .
J: TRBJ2-7
size: .
V: TRBV6-5
DNA: TGTGCCAGCAGTTATTCACAGGGCTACGAGCAGTACTTC
CDR3: CASSYSQGYEQYF

D: TRBD1
J: TRBJ1-2
size: .
V: TRBV7-9
DNA: TGTGCCAGCAGCAAAGGACAGGGGGAAGACTATGGCTACACCTTC
CDR3: CASSKGQGEDYGYTF

D: .
J: TRBJ2-3
size: .
V: TRBV6-5
DNA: TGTGCCAGCGGAAGGGGATCCACAGATACGCAGTATTTT
CDR3: CASGRGSTDTQYF

D: .
J: TRBJ1-5
size: few
V: TRBV7-6
DNA: TGTGCCAGCAGCTTAGGCGGACAGAGCCATCAGCCCCAGCATTTT
CDR3: CASSLGGQSHQPQHF

D: TRBD1
J: TRBJ1-4
size: .
V: TRBV15
DNA: TGTGCCACCAGCAGAGAACAGGGGTCCTATTTAAAACTGTTTTTT
CDR3: CATSREQGSYLKLFF

D: .
J: TRBJ2-5
size: .
V: TRBV3-1/TRBV3-2
DNA: TGTGCCAGCAGCCAAGACCCCTTCGGTAGCAAAGAGACCCAGTACTTC
CDR3: CASSQDPFGSKETQYF

D: .
J: TRBJ2-2
size: .
V: TRBV18
DNA: TGTGCCAGCTCACGGACAGCCTTGGCGAACACCGGGGAGCTGTTTTTT
CDR3: CASSRTALANTGELFF

D: TRBD2
J: TRBJ2-7
size: .
V: TRBV5-1
DNA: TGCGCCAGCAGCTTGGGGCTAGCGGGAGGGTTGACCTACGAGCAGTACTTC
CDR3: CASSLGLAGGLTYEQYF

D: TRBD2
J: TRBJ2-7
size: .
V: TRBV7-8
DNA: TGTGCCAGCATCTTAGGCCGGCGGGGAGGGGTTTACGAGCAGTACTTC
CDR3: CASILGRRGGVYEQYF

D: TRBD1
J: TRBJ2-5
size: once
V: TRBV4-3
DNA: TGCGCCAGCAGCCCTCACCCCGGGACAGGGTGGGAGACCCAGTACTTC
CDR3: CASSPHPGTGWETQYF

D: TRBD2
J: TRBJ2-3
size: .
V: TRBV7-2
DNA: TGTGCCAGCAGCTCGGGACTAGCGGGAGGACTCGCCACAGATACGCAGTATTTT
CDR3: CASSSGLAGGLATDTQYF

D: TRBD2
J: TRBJ2-3
size: few
V: TRBV2
DNA: TGTGCCAGCAGTGAGTTAGGGCGGGAGCCAGATACGCAGTATTTT
CDR3: CASSELGREPDTQYF

D: TRBD1
J: TRBJ2-7
size: .
V: TRBV28
DNA: TGTGCCAGCAGTTCCCCCGGACAGGGCAGTAATGAGCAGTACTTC
CDR3: CASSSPGQGSNEQYF

D: .
J: TRBJ2-1
size: .
V: TRBV9
DNA: TGTGCCAGCAGCGCGGCCCGGGGAATCTCCTACAATGAGCAGTTCTTC
CDR3: CASSAARGISYNEQFF

D: .
J: TRBJ2-3
size: .
V: TRBV11-3
DNA: TGTGCCAGCAGCTTAAGGGGTAGTACCAGAGCCACAGATACGCAGTATTTT
CDR3: CASSLRGSTRATDTQYF

D: .
J: TRBJ1-1
size: .
V: TRBV20-1
DNA: TGCAGTGCCGCTTTTCCCGACAAAGCTTTCTTT
CDR3: CSAAFPDKAFF

D: TRBD2
J: TRBJ2-1
size: .
V: TRBV7-3
DNA: TGTGCCAGCAGCTTTTGGACTAGCGGATACAATGAGCAGTTCTTC
CDR3: CASSFWTSGYNEQFF

D: .
J: TRBJ2-2
size: .
V: TRBV11-2
DNA: TGTGCCAGCAGCCCCACGGACACCGGGGAGCTGTTTTTT
CDR3: CASSPTDTGELFF

D: .
J: TRBJ1-5
size: .
V: TRBV5-6
DNA: TGTGCCAGCAGCTTTAGGCAGGGAGGGCAGCCCCAGCATTTT
CDR3: CASSFRQGGQPQHF

D: TRBD1
J: TRBJ1-2
size: .
V: TRBV3-1/TRBV3-2
DNA: TGTGCCAGCAGCCAATCCGGGACAGGGGGTGGCTACACCTTC
CDR3: CASSQSGTGGGYTF

D: .
J: TRBJ2-1
size: .
V: TRBV27
DNA: TGTGCCAGCAGTGTACAGGTGACAAATGAGCAGTTCTTC
CDR3: CASSVQVTNEQFF

D: TRBD1
J: TRBJ2-7
size: .
V: TRBV28
DNA: TGTGCCAGCAGGCGACAGGGAAGTTACGAGCAGTACTTC
CDR3: CASRRQGSYEQYF

D: .
J: TRBJ1-6
size: .
V: TRBV18
DNA: TGTGCCAGCTCACCTTACGATGTAGATTCACCCCTCCACTTT
CDR3: CASSPYDVDSPLHF

D: .
J: TRBJ1-1
size: .
V: TRBV4-3
DNA: TGCGCCAGCAGCCGCAAAACCTTAGCCAGGGACACTGAAGCTTTCTTT
CDR3: CASSRKTLARDTEAFF

D: TRBD1
J: TRBJ2-1
size: .
V: TRBV7-8
DNA: TGTGCCAGCAGCCGATATAGGGACAGCTACAATGAGCAGTTCTTC
CDR3: CASSRYRDSYNEQFF

D: TRBD1
J: TRBJ1-1
size: .
V: TRBV10-3
DNA: TGTGCCATCAACGGAGGGGGCGCGCCTAAGGCTTTCTTT
CDR3: CAINGGGAPKAFF

D: TRBD2
J: TRBJ2-2
size: .
V: TRBV25-1
DNA: TGTGCCAGCAGTTCGCGGGGGGGTGGCACCGGGGAGCTGTTTTTT
CDR3: CASSSRGGGTGELFF

D: TRBD1
J: TRBJ1-1
size: few
V: TRBV25-1
DNA: TGTGCCAGCAGTCAGGGGGCGATTGCTGAAGCTTTCTTT
CDR3: CASSQGAIAEAFF

D: .
J: TRBJ2-3
size: .
V: TRBV6-5
DNA: TGTGCCAGCAGTAAGGACACGTCCACAGATACGCAGTATTTT
CDR3: CASSKDTSTDTQYF

D: TRBD1
J: TRBJ2-1
size: once
V: TRBV5-1
DNA: TGCGCCAGCAGCTTGTTTGGGGACAGCTCCTACAATGAGCAGTTCTTC
CDR3: CASSLFGDSSYNEQFF

D: TRBD2
J: TRBJ2-1
size: .
V: TRBV5-1
DNA: TGCGCCAGCAGCTTGGGCGGGAGGGGTTACAATGAGCAGTTCTTC
CDR3: CASSLGGRGYNEQFF

D: TRBD1
J: TRBJ1-4
size: .
V: TRBV15
DNA: TGTGCCACCAGCAGAGGTGGCGCCGACAGGGAGAATGAAAAACTGTTTTTT
CDR3: CATSRGGADRENEKLFF

D: .
J: TRBJ1-2
size: .
V: TRBV4-3
DNA: TGCGCCAGCAGCCAAGCCATTTCGACTCCGTACTATGGCTACACCTTC
CDR3: CASSQAISTPYYGYTF

D: TRBD1
J: TRBJ2-2
size: once
V: TRBV5-1
DNA: TGCGCCAGCAGCTTGGCTGCAGGGGGCCTCACCGGGGAGCTGTTTTTT
CDR3: CASSLAAGGLTGELFF

D: .
J: TRBJ1-2
size: few
V: TRBV30
DNA: TGTGCCTGGAGTGTACTTTTGGGGGCCAGAGGCTACACCTTC
CDR3: CAWSVLLGARGYTF

D: .
J: TRBJ2-3
size: .
V: TRBV6-5
DNA: TGTGCCAGCAGTTATACCGGGACTGTCGTAGATACGCAGTATTTT
CDR3: CASSYTGTVVDTQYF

D: .
J: TRBJ1-5
size: .
V: TRBV5-5
DNA: TGTGCCAGCAGCCCCGGGGTTCTCCCTGGTCAGCCCCAGCATTTT
CDR3: CASSPGVLPGQPQHF

D: .
J: TRBJ1-1
size: once
V: TRBV19
DNA: TGTGCCAGTAGTTTAGGGCATGGCACTGAAGCTTTCTTT
CDR3: CASSLGHGTEAFF

D: .
J: TRBJ2-1
size: few
V: TRBV5-6
DNA: TGTGCCAGCAGCTTGCTCAACATGGTTAATGAGCAGTTCTTC
CDR3: CASSLLNMVNEQFF

D: .
J: TRBJ1-2
size: .
V: TRBV5-1
DNA: TGCGCCAGCAGCTTCTTGTCTCAGGGCTACACCTTC
CDR3: CASSFLSQGYTF

D: .
J: TRBJ1-5
size: .
V: TRBV28
DNA: TGTGCCAGCAGTTTATGGCCCCAGGATGACCAGCCCCAGCATTTT
CDR3: CASSLWPQDDQPQHF

D: .
J: TRBJ1-2
size: .
V: TRBV27
DNA: TGTGCCAGCAGTCCAGATAACGGACTCCCGGGGGGCTACACCTTC
CDR3: CASSPDNGLPGGYTF

D: .
J: TRBJ2-7
size: .
V: TRBV6-2/TRBV6-3
DNA: TGTGCCAGCAGTTATTTCCGGGGGGCGCGGAACGAGCAGTACTTC
CDR3: CASSYFRGARNEQYF

D: .
J: TRBJ1-5
size: few
V: TRBV30
DNA: TGTGCCTGGGAAAAGGCGGGCAATCAGCCCCAGCATTTT
CDR3: CAWEKAGNQPQHF

D: TRBD2
J: TRBJ2-5
size: .
V: TRBV5-1
DNA: TGCGCCAGCAGCTTGGGACTAGCGGGACAAGAGACCCAGTACTTC
CDR3: CASSLGLAGQETQYF

D: TRBD2
J: TRBJ2-1
size: once
V: TRBV27
DNA: TGTGCCAGCAGTCGTCCCCCCGGGACTAGCGGGAGTTCGACCATCTTCTTC
CDR3: CASSRPPGTSGSSTIFF

D: .
J: TRBJ2-3
size: .
V: TRBV18
DNA: TGTGCCAGCTCACCCCTAGACAGCACAGATACGCAGTATTTT
CDR3: CASSPLDSTDTQYF

D: .
J: TRBJ1-5
size: .
V: TRBV18
DNA: TGTGCCAGCTCACCCTCGGGTTTTAATCAGCCCCAGCATTTT
CDR3: CASSPSGFNQPQHF